The entry below describes one T cell receptor (beta chain). The antigen it binds to is not known. Within one base of it there is no much larger clone, and no base qualities were kept. These data belong to a study of blood T cells in healthy people across ages (dated by TCRdb to between 2014 and 2017). About the full investigation: In model experiments, template switching captured roughly one uniquely barcoded TCR beta cDNA molecule for every two T cells. Two additional independent replicas of 1 million unique cDNA reads from the same blood draw were analyzed for two donors (one aged 18 to 30 and one aged 80 or older). Using deep sequencing normalized with unique cDNA molecular identifiers, the study measured how TCR beta repertoire diversity changes with age. Donors were grouped into four age groups: young (average 16 years), middle-aged (over 35), aged (around 60) and long-lived (less than 85).

Library preparation employed 5' RACE. Sequencer: Illumina HiSeq 2500. A second about 7 to 11 cycle PCR used a sample-barcoded 5' primer and a J-beta primer mix. A unique molecular identifier was introduced onto each TCR beta cDNA molecule by a template-switch 5' adaptor carrying 12 random nucleotides. At least 3 million CDR3-containing paired-end reads were obtained from each sample. First-strand cDNA was synthesized from all RNA with the Mint cDNA synthesis kit, primed by a TRBC-specific oligonucleotide. All cDNA was treated with uracil-DNA glycosylase and then went through a first 18-cycle PCR with the universal primers M1SS and BC2_uni_R. Regarding the original processing steps: For normalization, 1 million high-quality reads, each with a distinct molecular identifier, were randomly selected from each sample. Instead of being binned into consensus sequences, reads that shared molecular identifiers were thrown out. MiTCR, run with a Q25 quality threshold and the strictest error-elimination algorithm, handled CDR3 identification, clonotype clustering and error correction. A nonparametric unseen species model with Euler transformation was used to estimate a lower bound on total TCR beta diversity. Starting from the raw public reads, TCRdb applied fastp trimming at Q25, assembled clones with MiXCR and retained in-frame beta chains. Identical CDR3 proteins give one entry, which carries the most common genes and DNA. The V and J calls come from TCRdb's annotation, not from the publication. Within this sample are around 500,000 distinct CDR3 sequences, with 27% of them counted one time only. Of the sample, approximately 3.6% falls within the top ten clones.

What the study reported, not specific to this receptor: Bulk unsorted PBMC profiling prevented conclusive comparison of naive and antigen-experienced compartments. Observed TCR beta diversity per million T cells fell roughly linearly with age, and a significant reduction was already apparent by age around 36. Total diversity estimates from one million sequenced T cells were considered lower bounds and underestimates. Compared with the aged group, the long-lived group had more naive CD4+ T cells, fewer expanded clones and increased TCR diversity, a pattern suggesting age selection. There was a strong correlation between observed TCR beta diversity and the percentage of naive T cells measured by flow cytometry. Because the CMV infection status of the donors was unknown, age-related changes in expanded clonotypes may potentially have been confounded.

Systemically healthy Caucasian individuals from Russia, approximately 39 in total and aged about 6 to 95 years, were included as donors. Ten milliliters of peripheral blood were drawn from each donor into EDTA-treated Vacutainer tubes. Ficoll-Paque density-gradient centrifugation was used to isolate PBMCs, with at least 6 million obtained per sample. Trizol reagent was used to extract total RNA from PBMCs, with at least 5 micrograms per sample. Naive CD45RAhigh/CD27high T cell percentages were measured by flow cytometry on a PBMC aliquot from every donor. These data also formed part of another study, on T cells of mothers and their children. The second study's authors report: Nine systemically healthy Caucasian individuals, comprising three mothers and their six children, were included as donors. cDNA synthesis used all of the extracted RNA, with around 1.5 ug of RNA in each 15 ul reaction. In the second PCR, the M1S primer added sample barcodes and 2-4 random nucleotides. Over 9 million TCR beta CDR3 reads came from each mother, compared with 2.5 million to 3.5 million reads from each child. Thymic selection shapes the output of TCR recombination in a similar way in related and unrelated pairs, and inherited differences have a minor effect. Normalized repertoire overlap was always slightly but never significantly higher in related than unrelated mother-child pairs. No persistent microchimeric T cell clones were found, with a detection sensitivity of approximately 110 clones per million clonotypes. To look for features that set related mother-child pairs apart from unrelated individuals, the researchers ran deep NGS to compare the TCR beta repertoires of mothers and children. On average, the children were roughly 10 +/- 4 years old, while the mothers were about 37 +/- 4 years old. After adapters were ligated using NEBNext reagents, the libraries underwent 100+100 nt paired-end sequencing on an Illumina HiSeq 2000. To avoid cross-contamination, the mother libraries and the child libraries were prepared a month apart and sequenced in separate runs. Each donor had between about 450,000 and 2,200,000 distinct TCR beta clonotypes identified. Naive TCR beta clonotypes were estimated from low-frequency clonotypes matched to each donor's FACS-determined naive share, without sorting.

The sequenced sample was blood. The TCR originated in a boy younger than 10 in good health.

The DNA reads as follows: TGTGCCAGCAGCCGCACCCAGGGGCCCGACGAGCAGTACTTC. Its coded protein is CASSRTQGPDEQYF. Recombination joined TRBV7-9 with TRBJ2-7; TRBD1 is a weak D gene call, 6 bases matching. The junction shows trimming of 5 bases on V and 5 bases on J, plus 16 bases between the germline ends. From cysteine to phenylalanine, the CDR3 is 14 amino acids long. Only the CDR3 DNA is retained, 42 bases long and in frame from the first base. Via the germline V gene (reference sequence), CDR1 is SEHNR and CDR2 FQNEAQ.